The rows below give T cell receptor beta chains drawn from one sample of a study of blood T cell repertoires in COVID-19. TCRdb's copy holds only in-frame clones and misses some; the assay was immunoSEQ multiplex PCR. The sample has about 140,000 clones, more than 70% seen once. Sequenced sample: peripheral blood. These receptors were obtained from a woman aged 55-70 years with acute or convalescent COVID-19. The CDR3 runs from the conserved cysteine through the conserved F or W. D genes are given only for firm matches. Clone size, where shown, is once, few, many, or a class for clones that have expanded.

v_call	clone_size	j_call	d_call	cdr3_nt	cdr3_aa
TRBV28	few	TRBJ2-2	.	TGTGCCAGCAGCTTACTGGGAGGCGGGGAGCTGTTTTTT	CASSLLGGGELFF
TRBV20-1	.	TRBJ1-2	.	TGCAGTGCTAGAGGGGGAGAAACCTTC	CSARGGETF
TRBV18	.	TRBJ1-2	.	TGTGCCAGCTCACCACCGGGGGCTGACGGCTACACCTTC	CASSPPGADGYTF
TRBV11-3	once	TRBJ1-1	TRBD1	TGTGCCAGCAGCTTGGGACACAGGGGGCCGAACACTGAAGCTTTCTTT	CASSLGHRGPNTEAFF
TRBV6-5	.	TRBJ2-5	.	TGTGCCAGCAGTCAGACGGGGTACCAAGAGACCCAGTACTTC	CASSQTGYQETQYF
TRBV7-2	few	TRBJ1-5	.	TGTGCCAGCAGCCCAGTAGGAGGGATTAGCAATCAGCCCCAGCATTTT	CASSPVGGISNQPQHF
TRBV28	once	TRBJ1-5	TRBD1	TGTGCCAGCAGTCTCCGGGACAGGGGTTTACAGCCCCAGCATTTT	CASSLRDRGLQPQHF
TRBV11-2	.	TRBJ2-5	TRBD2	TGTGCCAGCAGCATCCTACTAGCGGGGGCTCAAGAGACCCAGTACTTC	CASSILLAGAQETQYF
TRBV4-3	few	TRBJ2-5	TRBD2	TGCGCCAGCAGCCACCTAGCGGGGGGGCCCGGGGAGACCCAGTACTTC	CASSHLAGGPGETQYF
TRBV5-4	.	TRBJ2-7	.	TGTGCCAGCAGCTCCGGGACACTGCCAGAGCAGTACTTC	CASSSGTLPEQYF
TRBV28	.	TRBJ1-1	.	TGTGCCAGCAACTTAAGGAGGGTGAACACTGAAGCTTTCTTT	CASNLRRVNTEAFF
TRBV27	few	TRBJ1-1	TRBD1	TGTGCCAGCAGTTTATTAACACAGGGGTCTGAAGCTTTCTTT	CASSLLTQGSEAFF
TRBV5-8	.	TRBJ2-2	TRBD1	TGTGCCAGCAGCCTCCGGGACAGAGTTGACGGGGAGCTGTTTTTT	CASSLRDRVDGELFF
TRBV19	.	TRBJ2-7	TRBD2	TGTGCCAGTAGTCCCTCGTCGGGGGGTTACGAGCAGTACTTC	CASSPSSGGYEQYF
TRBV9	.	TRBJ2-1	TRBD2	TGTGCCAGCAGCGTTAGCGGGGGGTGGAATGAGCAGTTCTTC	CASSVSGGWNEQFF
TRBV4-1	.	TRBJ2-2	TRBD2	TGCGCCAGCGGACTAGCGGGGGGCACCGGGGAGCTGTTTTTT	CASGLAGGTGELFF
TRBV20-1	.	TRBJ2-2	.	TGCAGTGCTAGCTGGGAGCTGTTTTTT	CSASWELFF
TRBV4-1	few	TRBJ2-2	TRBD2	TGCGCCAGCAGCCAGTCGCCGGGACTAGCCCAGGGCACCGGGGAGCTGTTTTTT	CASSQSPGLAQGTGELFF
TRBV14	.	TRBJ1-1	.	TGTGCCAGCAGCCACCTCTCAGTGAACACTGAAGCTTTCTTT	CASSHLSVNTEAFF
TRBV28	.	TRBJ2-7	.	TGTGCCAGCTCCGTGCAGGGGATAACCTACGAGCAGTACTTC	CASSVQGITYEQYF
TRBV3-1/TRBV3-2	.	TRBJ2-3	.	TGTGCCAGCAGCCAAGGAACAGGGTCTAGCACAGATACGCAGTATTTT	CASSQGTGSSTDTQYF
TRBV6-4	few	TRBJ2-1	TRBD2	TGTGCCAGCAGTGACCTGGCGGGGGGGGTAGGTGAGCAGTTCTTC	CASSDLAGGVGEQFF
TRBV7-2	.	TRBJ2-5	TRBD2	TGTGCCAGCAGCTTAGCGGCTAGCGGGCAAGAGACCCAGTACTTC	CASSLAASGQETQYF